These 16 T cell receptor beta chains originate from one sample sequenced in a study of control samples from healthy donors and cancer patients (dated by TCRdb to 2019 to 2021). Library preparation was by the immunoSEQ multiplex PCR assay. TCRdb limited this immuneACCESS table to in-frame rearrangements with V and J called. A share of clones is missing; checked studies link under half to unresolved V genes, and the rest is unexplained. The sample includes over 100,000 clones, with 80% to 90% observed a single time. The ten largest clones capture around 17% of the sample. Material for sequencing was blood. The receptors here all came from a woman aged 45 to 65 in good health.

The gene calls are TRBV27 and TRBJ1-4, with D perhaps TRBD1 (5 bases). The germline gives CDR1 MNHEY, CDR2 SMNVEV (reference sequence). V lost 4 bases, J lost 6 bases, and 12 bases lay in between. The CDR3 loop spans 14 amino acids. In DNA, the CDR3 is TGTGCCAGCAGTTCCAGGGAAGTACATGAAAAACTGTTTTTT. Its protein product is CASSSREVHEKLFF.

V gene TRBV2 combines with J gene TRBJ2-1, with 10 bases lining up with TRBD2. The CDR3 is made up of 17 amino acids. J lost 2 bases, V lost 6 bases, and 10 bases had no gene match. Germline V gives CDR1 SNHLY, CDR2 FYNNEI. The CDR3 is CASRAGGSSGPYNEQFF. DNA of the CDR3: TGTGCCAGCAGAGCGGGGGGGTCTAGCGGTCCCTACAATGAGCAGTTCTTC. Using reference TRBV2 and TRBJ2-1 for the parts outside the CDR3, the full variable domain is EPEVTQTPSHQVTQMGQEVILRCVPISNHLYFYWYRQILGQKVEFLVSFYNNEISEKSEIFDDQFSVERPDGSNFTLKIRSTKLEDSAMYFCASRAGGSSGPYNEQFFGPGTRLTVL.

A note on this clone: At the DNA level, this CDR3 is encoded by other sequences in the same sample as well. This rearrangement joins TRBV29-1 to TRBJ1-3, with a tentative D call TRBD1 (6 bases). CDR3 size: 13 residues. The germline V and J ends were trimmed by 4 bases and 2 bases, with 9 bases remaining between them. The germline CDR1 and CDR2 sequences are SQVTM and ANQGSEA. DNA for the CDR3: TGCAGCGTTGGAACAGGGACTGGAAACACCATATATTTT. As protein: CSVGTGTGNTIYF.

The chain links TRBV6-6 to TRBJ2-5; 8 bases are a match to TRBD2. Germline V lookup: CDR1 MNHNY, CDR2 SVGAGI (reference sequence). CDR3 size: 13 residues. The V and J ends lost 8 bases and 4 bases, in that order; junction bases with no gene match: 6. In nucleotides, the CDR3 is TGTGCCAGCGGGCGGGGGGCGGTAGAGACCCAGTACTTC. This encodes CASGRGAVETQYF.

This clone was seen a single time. V and J are TRBV18 and TRBJ2-7, with D tentatively TRBD2 (7 bases). This CDR3 has 16 amino acids. V was trimmed by 3 bases and J by 1 base, leaving 16 bases between them. Germline CDR1 KGHSH, CDR2 LQKENI. The CDR3 DNA follows: TGTGCCAGCTCACCTCCCGGCGGGGGCCAATCCTACGAGCAGTACTTC. Encoded protein: CASSPPGGGQSYEQYF.

A single count supports this clone. The J gene is TRBJ2-2, the V gene TRBV14, with D possibly matching TRBD1 (5 bases). The CDR3 extends over 15 amino acids. Germline V gene data show CDR1 as SGHDN and CDR2 as FVKESK. V lost 4 bases and J lost 4, with 13 bases in between. In DNA, the CDR3 is TGTGCCAGCAGCCGACAAACAGGACCCACCGGGGAGCTGTTTTTT. Its protein product is CASSRQTGPTGELFF.

The V and J genes are TRBV6-5 and TRBJ1-1, with D perhaps matching TRBD1 (5 bases). The CDR3 has 14 residues. Germline V gene sequence: CDR1 MNHEY, CDR2 SVGAGI. The V end lost 2 bases, the J end lost 5 bases, and 12 bases lay between the germline ends. The CDR3: CASSYRQGSTEAFF. DNA for the CDR3: TGTGCCAGCAGTTACAGGCAGGGTAGTACTGAAGCTTTCTTT.

The gene calls are TRBV10-3 and TRBJ1-6; D gene unclear. The CDR3 covers 13 residues. Germline V CDR1 and CDR2: ENHRY, SYGVKD. Trimming cost V 0 bases and J 6 bases, with 3 bases left between them. The CDR3 sequence: CAISESVNSPLHF. The DNA for the CDR3 is TGTGCCATCAGTGAGTCCGTTAATTCACCCCTCCACTTT.

The V gene is TRBV5-1, the J gene TRBJ2-1; 7 bases agree with TRBD2. The CDR3 runs 16 residues. After removal of 5 bases from V and 0 bases from J, the junction contained 8 bases not matched to a gene. Germline CDR1 and CDR2: SGHRS and YFSETQ. CDR3 sequence (DNA): TGCGCCAGCAGACGTTCCGGGGGGACCTCCTACAATGAGCAGTTCTTC. It translates to CASRRSGGTSYNEQFF.

The V call is TRBV19, the J call TRBJ2-2, with 10 nucleotides matching TRBD1. J gave up 4 bases and V 7 bases, and 6 bases lay outside the gene matches. This CDR3 has 15 amino acids. Germline loops: CDR1 LNHDA, CDR2 SQIVND (reference sequence). This chain's CDR3 is CASNDRGRATGELFF. The CDR3, as DNA: TGTGCCAGTAACGACAGGGGGCGCGCCACCGGGGAGCTGTTTTTT. The entire variable domain, with the rest obtained from reference TRBV19 and TRBJ2-2, is as follows: DGGITQSPKYLFRKEGQNVTLSCEQNLNHDAMYWYRQDPGQGLRLIYYSQIVNDFQKGDIAEGYSVSREKKESFPLTVTSAQKNPTAFYLCASNDRGRATGELFFGEGSRLTVL.

The rearrangement uses TRBV9 and TRBJ2-1, with 7 positions matching TRBD1. Per the germline V gene, CDR1 is SGDLS and CDR2 is YYNGEE. J gave up 7 bases and V 3 bases, and 16 bases lay outside the gene matches. CDR3 length: 17 residues. The CDR3 here is CASSARKTGASGNEQFF. The CDR3 nucleotides are TGTGCCAGCAGCGCCCGCAAAACAGGGGCGTCAGGAAATGAGCAGTTCTTC. Filled out from reference TRBV9 and TRBJ2-1, the complete variable domain reads DSGVTQTPKHLITATGQRVTLRCSPRSGDLSVYWYQQSLDQGLQFLIQYYNGEERAKGNILERFSAQQFPDLHSELNLSSLELGDSALYFCASSARKTGASGNEQFFGPGTRLTVL.

This rearrangement joins TRBV12-3 or TRBV12-4 to TRBJ1-1; D unclear. Trimming removed 0 bases from V and 6 bases from J, with 8 bases in between. This CDR3 is 13 amino acids long. Written as DNA, the CDR3 is TGTGCCAGCAGTTTAGCGAGTGATTCTGAAGCTTTCTTT. Protein product: CASSLASDSEAFF.

The gene calls are TRBV10-3 and TRBJ1-2, with D perhaps matching TRBD1 (6 bases). This CDR3 comprises 14 residues. V lost 0 bases to trimming and J lost 6 bases, with 11 bases between them. Germline loops: CDR1 ENHRY, CDR2 SYGVKD. CDR3 DNA sequence: TGTGCCATCAGTGAGTCGGAGTACAGGGATGGCTACACCTTC. This codes for CAISESEYRDGYTF.

This chain uses TRBV6-5 with TRBJ1-5; tentatively, D is TRBD1 (5 bases). Per germline, CDR1 MNHEY and CDR2 SVGAGI. This CDR3 region has 14 residues. V shed 6 bases and J shed 6 bases, with 15 bases lying between them. DNA of the CDR3: TGTGCCAGCAGGACTAACAGGCGAGGTCAGCCCCAGCATTTT. Translating gives CASRTNRRGQPQHF.

This clone was recorded once. This chain joins TRBV19 and TRBJ2-6, with 7 bases aligning to TRBD1. Germline CDR1 LNHDA, CDR2 SQIVND (reference sequence). The CDR3 has 16 residues. Trimming removed 2 bases from V and 2 bases from J; junction bases left unmatched: 3. Here the CDR3 DNA reads TGTGCCAGTAGTATAACTGACAGGGCTGGGGCCAACGTCCTGACTTTC. This gives the protein CASSITDRAGANVLTF.

The J gene is TRBJ1-1, the V gene TRBV7-9; no clear D. This CDR3 contains 12 residues. Germline V gene sequence: CDR1 SEHNR, CDR2 FQNEAQ (reference sequence). Trimming cost V 1 base and J 5 bases, with 5 bases left between them. The CDR3 nucleotides read TGTGCCAGCAGCTTAGGTTGGACTGAAGCTTTCTTT. This sequence encodes CASSLGWTEAFF.